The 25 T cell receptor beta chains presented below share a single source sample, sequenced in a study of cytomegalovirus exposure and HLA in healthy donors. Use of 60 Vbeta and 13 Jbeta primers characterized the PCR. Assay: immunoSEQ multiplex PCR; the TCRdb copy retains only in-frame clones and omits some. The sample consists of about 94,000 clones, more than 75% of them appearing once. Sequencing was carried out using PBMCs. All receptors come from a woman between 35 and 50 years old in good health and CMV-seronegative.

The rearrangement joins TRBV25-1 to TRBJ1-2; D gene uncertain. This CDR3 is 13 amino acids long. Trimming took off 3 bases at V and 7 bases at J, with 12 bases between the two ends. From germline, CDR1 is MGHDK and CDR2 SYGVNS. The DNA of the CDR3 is TGTGCCAGCAGTGACCACCGGGGAGGTGGCTACACCTTC. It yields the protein CASSDHRGGGYTF.

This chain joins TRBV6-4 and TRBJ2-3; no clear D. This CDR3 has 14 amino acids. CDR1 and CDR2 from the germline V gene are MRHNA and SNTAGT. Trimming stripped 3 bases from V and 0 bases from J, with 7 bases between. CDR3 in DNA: TGTGCCAGCAGTGAACTTCATAGCACAGATACGCAGTATTTT. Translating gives CASSELHSTDTQYF.

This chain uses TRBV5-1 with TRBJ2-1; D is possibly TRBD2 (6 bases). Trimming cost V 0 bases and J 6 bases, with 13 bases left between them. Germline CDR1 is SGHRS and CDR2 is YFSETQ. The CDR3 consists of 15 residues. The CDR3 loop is CASSLAGRTPNEQFF. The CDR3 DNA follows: TGCGCCAGCAGCTTGGCCGGGAGAACCCCCAATGAGCAGTTCTTC.

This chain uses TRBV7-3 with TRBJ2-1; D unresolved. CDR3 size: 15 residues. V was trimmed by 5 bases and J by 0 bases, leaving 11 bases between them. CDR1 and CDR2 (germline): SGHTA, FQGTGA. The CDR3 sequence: CASSQATSSYNEQFF. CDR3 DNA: TGTGCCAGCAGCCAAGCCACGAGCTCCTACAATGAGCAGTTCTTC.

This CDR3 is CASSLVKGAYEQYF. For the CDR3, the DNA is TGTGCCAGCAGCTTAGTCAAGGGAGCCTACGAGCAGTACTTC. This rearrangement joins TRBV7-6 to TRBJ2-7; perhaps TRBD2 as D (5 bases). V shed 1 base and J shed 2 bases, with 9 bases lying between them. The CDR3 spans 14 residues. Germline lookup yields CDR1 SGHVS and CDR2 FNYEAQ.

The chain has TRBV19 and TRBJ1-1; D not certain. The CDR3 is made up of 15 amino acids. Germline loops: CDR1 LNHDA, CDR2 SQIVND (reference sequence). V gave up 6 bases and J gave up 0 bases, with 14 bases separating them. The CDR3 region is CASSPQLLMNTEAFF. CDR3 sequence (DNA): TGTGCCAGTAGCCCACAGCTACTCATGAACACTGAAGCTTTCTTT.

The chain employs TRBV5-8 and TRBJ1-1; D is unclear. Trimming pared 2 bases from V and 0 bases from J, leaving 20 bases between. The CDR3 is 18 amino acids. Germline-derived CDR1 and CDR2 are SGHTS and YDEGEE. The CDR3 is CASSLPLGVQRLNTEAFF. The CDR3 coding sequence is TGTGCCAGCAGCTTACCCCTCGGGGTCCAGCGACTGAACACTGAAGCTTTCTTT.

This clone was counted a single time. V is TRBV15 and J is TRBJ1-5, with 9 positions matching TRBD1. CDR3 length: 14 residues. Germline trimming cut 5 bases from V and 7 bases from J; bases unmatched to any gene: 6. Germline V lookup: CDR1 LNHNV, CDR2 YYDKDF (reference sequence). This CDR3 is CATSPDRGWQPQHF. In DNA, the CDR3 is TGTGCCACCAGCCCAGACAGGGGGTGGCAGCCCCAGCATTTT.

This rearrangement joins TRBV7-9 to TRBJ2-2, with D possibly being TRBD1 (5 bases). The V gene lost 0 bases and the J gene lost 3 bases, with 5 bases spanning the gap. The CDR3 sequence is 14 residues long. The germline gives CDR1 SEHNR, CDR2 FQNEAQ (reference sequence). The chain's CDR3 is CASSLAGDTGELFF. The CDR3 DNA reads TGTGCCAGCAGCTTAGCAGGGGACACCGGGGAGCTGTTTTTT.

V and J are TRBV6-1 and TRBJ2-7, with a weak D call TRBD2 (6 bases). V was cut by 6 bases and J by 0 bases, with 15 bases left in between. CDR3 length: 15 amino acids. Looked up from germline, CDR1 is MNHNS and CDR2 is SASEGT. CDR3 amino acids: CASSLSGSSSYEQYF. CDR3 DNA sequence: TGTGCCAGCAGCCTCAGCGGGTCTAGCTCCTACGAGCAGTACTTC.

In DNA form, the CDR3 reads TGTGCCAGCAGCTTAGGGGCAGCTGGAAACACCATATATTTT. It encodes CASSLGAAGNTIYF. The chain recombines TRBV7-8 with TRBJ1-3; D ambiguous. CDR1 SGHVS and CDR2 FQNEAQ come from the germline V gene. V shed 1 base and J shed 2 bases, with 6 bases lying between them. This CDR3 has 14 residues.

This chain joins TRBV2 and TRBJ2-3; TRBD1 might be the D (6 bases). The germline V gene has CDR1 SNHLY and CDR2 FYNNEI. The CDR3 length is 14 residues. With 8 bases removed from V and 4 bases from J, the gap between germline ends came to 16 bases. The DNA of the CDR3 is TGTGCCAGCCTTCGTGCCAGACAGGCAGATACGCAGTATTTT. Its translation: CASLRARQADTQYF.

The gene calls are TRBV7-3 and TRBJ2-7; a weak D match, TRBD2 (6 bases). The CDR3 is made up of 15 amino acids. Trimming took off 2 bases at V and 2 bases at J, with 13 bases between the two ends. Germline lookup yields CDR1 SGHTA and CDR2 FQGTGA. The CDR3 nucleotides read TGTGCCAGCAGCTTACGGGCGGGGCCTACCTACGAGCAGTACTTC. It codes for CASSLRAGPTYEQYF.

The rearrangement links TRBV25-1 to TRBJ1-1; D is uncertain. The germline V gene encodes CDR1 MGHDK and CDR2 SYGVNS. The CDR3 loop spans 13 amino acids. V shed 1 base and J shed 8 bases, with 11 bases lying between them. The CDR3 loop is CASSEFGGREAFF. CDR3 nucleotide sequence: TGTGCCAGCAGTGAATTTGGAGGCAGAGAAGCTTTCTTT. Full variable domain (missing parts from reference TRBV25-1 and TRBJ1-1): EADIYQTPRYLVIGTGKKITLECSQTMGHDKMYWYQQDPGMELHLIHYSYGVNSTEKGDLSSESTVSRIRTEHFPLTLESARPSHTSQYLCASSEFGGREAFFGQGTRLTVV.

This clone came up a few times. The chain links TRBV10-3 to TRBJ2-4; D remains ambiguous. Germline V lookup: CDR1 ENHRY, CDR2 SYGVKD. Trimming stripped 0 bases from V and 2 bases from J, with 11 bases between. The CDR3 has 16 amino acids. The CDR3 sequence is CAISESGRGTKNIQYF. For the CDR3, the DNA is TGTGCCATCAGTGAGTCCGGAAGAGGTACCAAAAACATTCAGTACTTC.

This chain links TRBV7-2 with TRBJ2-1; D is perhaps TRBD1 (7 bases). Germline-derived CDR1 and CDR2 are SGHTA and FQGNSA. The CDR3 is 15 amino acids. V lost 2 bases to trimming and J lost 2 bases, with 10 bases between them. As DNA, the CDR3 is TGTGCCAGCAGCTTATCCAGGGGGGCCTACAATGAGCAGTTCTTC. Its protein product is CASSLSRGAYNEQFF.

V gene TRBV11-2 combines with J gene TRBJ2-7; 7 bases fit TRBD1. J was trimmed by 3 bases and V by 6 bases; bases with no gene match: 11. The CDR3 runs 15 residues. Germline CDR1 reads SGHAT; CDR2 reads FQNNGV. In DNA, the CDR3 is TGTGCCAGCAGGCAGACAGGGACCCCGGACTACGAGCAGTACTTC. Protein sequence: CASRQTGTPDYEQYF.

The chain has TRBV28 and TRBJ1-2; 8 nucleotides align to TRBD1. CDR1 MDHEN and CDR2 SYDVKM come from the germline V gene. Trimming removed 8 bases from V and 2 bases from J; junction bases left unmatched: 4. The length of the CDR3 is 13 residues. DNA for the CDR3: TGTGCCAGCCGGACAGGGAAGAACTATGGCTACACCTTC. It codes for CASRTGKNYGYTF.

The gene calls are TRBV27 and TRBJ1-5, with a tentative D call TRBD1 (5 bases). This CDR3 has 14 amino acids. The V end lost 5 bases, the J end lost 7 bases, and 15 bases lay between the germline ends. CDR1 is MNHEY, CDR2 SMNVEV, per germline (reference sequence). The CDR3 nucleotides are TGTGCCAGCAGTCCAGGGAGGGGTGAACAGCCCCAGCATTTT. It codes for CASSPGRGEQPQHF.

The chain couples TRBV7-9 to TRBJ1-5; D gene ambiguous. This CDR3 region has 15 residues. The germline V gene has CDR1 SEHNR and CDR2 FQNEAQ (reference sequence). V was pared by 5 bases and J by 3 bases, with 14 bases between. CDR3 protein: CASSRSGPNNQPQHF. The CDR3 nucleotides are TGTGCCAGCAGCCGCTCGGGTCCGAACAATCAGCCCCAGCATTTT.

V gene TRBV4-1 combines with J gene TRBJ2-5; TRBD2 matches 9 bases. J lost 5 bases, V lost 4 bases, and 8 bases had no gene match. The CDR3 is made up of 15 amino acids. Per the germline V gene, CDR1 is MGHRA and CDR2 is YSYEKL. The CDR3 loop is CASSRSSGGVETQYF. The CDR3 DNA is TGCGCCAGCAGCCGCAGTAGCGGGGGCGTGGAGACCCAGTACTTC.

The CDR3 region has the DNA TGCGCCAGCAGCTTCTCGACTAGCGAATCCTACGAGCAGTACTTC. Translated, it gives CASSFSTSESYEQYF. This chain joins TRBV4-1 and TRBJ2-7, with TRBD2 matching 8 bases. The CDR3 sequence is 15 residues long. Germline CDR1 is MGHRA and CDR2 is YSYEKL. V gave up 5 bases and J gave up 1 base; unmatched junction bases: 7.

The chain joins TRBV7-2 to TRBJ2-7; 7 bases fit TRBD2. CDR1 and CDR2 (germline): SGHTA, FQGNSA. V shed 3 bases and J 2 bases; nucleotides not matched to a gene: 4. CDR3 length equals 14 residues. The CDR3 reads CASSFERGPYEQYF. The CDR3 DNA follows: TGTGCCAGCAGCTTCGAGCGGGGACCCTACGAGCAGTACTTC. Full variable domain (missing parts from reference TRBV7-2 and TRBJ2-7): GAGVSQSPSNKVTEKGKDVELRCDPISGHTALYWYRQSLGQGLEFLIYFQGNSAPDKSGLPSDRFSAERTGGSVSTLTIQRTQQEDSAVYLCASSFERGPYEQYFGPGTRLTVT.

This CDR3 reads CASSGQGTYGYTF. The CDR3 DNA is TGTGCCAGCAGCGGTCAGGGGACCTATGGCTACACCTTC. The rearrangement joins TRBV14 to TRBJ1-2; the D gene is possibly TRBD1 (6 bases). Looked up from germline, CDR1 is SGHDN and CDR2 is FVKESK. The CDR3 extends over 13 amino acids. The germline V and J ends were trimmed by 5 bases and 4 bases, with 11 bases remaining between them.

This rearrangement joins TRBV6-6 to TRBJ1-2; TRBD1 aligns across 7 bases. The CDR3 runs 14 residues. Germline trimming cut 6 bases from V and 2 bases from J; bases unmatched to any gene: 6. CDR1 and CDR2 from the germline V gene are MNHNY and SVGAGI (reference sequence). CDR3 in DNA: TGTGCCAGCAGATCAGACAGGGACAACTATGGCTACACCTTC. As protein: CASRSDRDNYGYTF.